This TCR beta chain was captured by sequencing in a study of shared clonotypes between healthy human individuals (dated by TCRdb to 2018 to 2021). Context from the whole study: Three men and two women, aged 18 to 49 years, made up the cohort. For each donor, CD4 naive and CD4 memory were each given three plates, CD8 naive was given two plates, and CD8 memory was given one plate. The study deeply sequenced blood TCR repertoires of 5 or 6 healthy adults to estimate repertoire size and the extent of clonotype sharing between individuals. To increase sequencing depth and limit assay-specific biases, different laboratories used diverse techniques to prepare libraries and sequence TCR repertoires. Each donor's leukapheresis produced roughly between roughly 0.85 and 9.5 billion PBMCs. Study-wide findings and limitations: Sampling was restricted to blood, and TCR repertoires in tissue are likely to differ from TCR repertoires in blood. Even with the large sequencing depth, rarefaction of the sorted-subset datasets indicated that sequencing was incomplete. Pairwise subsampling led to the expectation that sequencing depth would affect the degree of clonotype sharing among donors. Estimated clonotype richness was generally larger for naive than for memory subsets. Sharing across a few donors was observed for approximately 5% of naive CD4, over 3% of naive CD8, around 2.5% of memory CD4, and around 0.42% of memory CD8 clonotypes. The small number of donors limited the genetic and exposure-history diversity represented. Compared with non-shared clonotypes, the clonotypes found in all four sorted-subset donors had higher generation probabilities.

Using the deep immunoSEQ assay, multiplex PCR amplified TCR CDR3 regions from genomic DNA. Extracted genomic DNA from each cell subset was distributed evenly across all wells of several immunoSEQ 96-well plates, and each plate was treated as a replicate. For sorted subsets, roughly 200 ng of genomic DNA, equivalent to 25,000 to 35,000 T cell genomes, went into each replicate PCR. Purified libraries were measured with a Qubit 3.0 fluorometer, size-checked on a Bioanalyzer 2100, and measured again with the KAPA Library Quantification kit. Every immunoSEQ 96-well plate was sequenced on a separate single-read 150-cycle Illumina NextSeq 550 flow cell. On the study's bioinformatics: The immunoSEQ output contained only junctional sequences without quality scores, so filtering could not match that applied to full-length reads. To assign V/J genes and CDR3, sequences were annotated against IMGT germline references using PyIR, a Python wrapper for IgBLAST v1.9. Reads with weak V/J assignments (E-value above 1e-6), missing CDR3, stop codons, out-of-frame junctions, or ambiguous translated residues were removed. V3J clonotypes were defined by identical inferred V gene, J gene, and CDR3 amino acid sequence. The percentage overlap between two repertoires was calculated by dividing the number of shared unique clonotypes by the size of the smaller repertoire. RTK rarefaction, the Chao1 estimator, and Recon v2.1 estimates of unobserved clonotypes were used to assess repertoire richness. Generation probabilities for all TCRbeta clonotypes obtained by the gDNA method from four donors were computed using OLGA. TCRdb holds this immuneACCESS table with in-frame rearrangements only. Some clones are missing; in checked studies, unresolved V genes explain under half, and the rest has no known cause. The V and J calls and clone size were taken over from that table, and D and trimming were inferred from the DNA. For this sample the table gives roughly 2.5 million clones, of which just over 90% were detected only once. The ten largest clones represent around 0.14% of the sample.

Relative to germline, V is 6 bases shorter and J is 0 bases shorter, with 12 bases between their ends. From its cysteine to its phenylalanine, the CDR3 spans 14 amino acids. Only the CDR3 DNA is retained, 42 bases long and in frame from the first base. Looking up the germline V gene yields CDR1 KGHSH and CDR2 LQKENI. Remarks on this clone: What this receptor recognizes is not known. No clone much larger than this one lies a single base away; base qualities are absent. In the same sample, other DNA sequences code for this CDR3.

The donors were healthy, HIV-negative adults who had no recently reported acute infections or vaccinations. Every donor was a Caucasian adult residing in Nashville, Tennessee, USA. CD4+ T cells were enriched by magnetic negative selection; naive cells were then positively selected on CD45RA, and the negative fraction formed the memory subset. Blood was collected by leukapheresis, and PBMCs were isolated by Ficoll-Histopaque density gradient centrifugation and then cryopreserved in liquid nitrogen vapor phase. Purity and quantity of every magnetically sorted T cell population were checked by analytical flow cytometry. From each sorted fraction, genomic DNA was isolated and quantified by UV absorbance on a Nanodrop 2000c.

The sequencing sample was made of naive CD4+ T cells sorted from blood. Per the publication, the cell subset or site label means: CD45RA+ positively selected. The receptor was isolated from a man younger than 30 in good health. Recombination linked TRBV18 to TRBJ2-7; the D gene lacks a confident call. The CDR3 protein: CASSPSRGSYEQYF. The sequence in DNA is TGTGCCAGCTCTCCCTCGAGAGGCTCCTACGAGCAGTACTTC.